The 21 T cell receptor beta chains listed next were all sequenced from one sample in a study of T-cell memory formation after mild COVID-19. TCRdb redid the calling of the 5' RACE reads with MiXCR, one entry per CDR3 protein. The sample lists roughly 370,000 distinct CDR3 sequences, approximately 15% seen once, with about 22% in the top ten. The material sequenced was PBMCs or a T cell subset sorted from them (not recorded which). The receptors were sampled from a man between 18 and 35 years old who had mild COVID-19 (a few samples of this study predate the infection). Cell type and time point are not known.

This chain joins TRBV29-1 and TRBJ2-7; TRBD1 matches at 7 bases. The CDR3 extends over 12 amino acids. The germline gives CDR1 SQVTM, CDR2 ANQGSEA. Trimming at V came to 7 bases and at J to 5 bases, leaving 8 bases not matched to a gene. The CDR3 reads CSAQGTLNEQYV. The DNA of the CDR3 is TGCAGCGCACAGGGGACCCTAAACGAGCAGTACGTC.

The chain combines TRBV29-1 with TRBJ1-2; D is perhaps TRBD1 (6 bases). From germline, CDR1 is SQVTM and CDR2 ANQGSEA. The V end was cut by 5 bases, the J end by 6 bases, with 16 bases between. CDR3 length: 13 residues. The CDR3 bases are TGCAGCGTTTCCGCCCCCGACAGGAATGGCTACACCTTC. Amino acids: CSVSAPDRNGYTF.

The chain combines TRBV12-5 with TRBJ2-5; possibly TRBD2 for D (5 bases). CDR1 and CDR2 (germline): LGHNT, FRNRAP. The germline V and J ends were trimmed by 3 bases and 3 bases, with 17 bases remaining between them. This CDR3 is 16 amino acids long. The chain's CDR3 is CASGFRRHRVKETQYF. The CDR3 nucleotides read TGTGCTAGTGGTTTCAGGAGGCATAGGGTAAAAGAGACCCAGTACTTC.

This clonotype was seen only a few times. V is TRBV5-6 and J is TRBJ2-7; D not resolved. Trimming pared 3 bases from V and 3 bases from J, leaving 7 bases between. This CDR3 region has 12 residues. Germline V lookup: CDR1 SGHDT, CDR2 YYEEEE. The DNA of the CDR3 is TGTGCCAGCAGCTCCGAAGTCTACGAGCAGTACTTC. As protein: CASSSEVYEQYF. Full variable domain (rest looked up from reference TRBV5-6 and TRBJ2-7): DAGVTQSPTHLIKTRGQQVTLRCSPKSGHDTVSWYQQALGQGPQFIFQYYEEEERQRGNFPDRFSGHQFPNYSSELNVNALLLGDSALYLCASSSEVYEQYFGPGTRLTVT.

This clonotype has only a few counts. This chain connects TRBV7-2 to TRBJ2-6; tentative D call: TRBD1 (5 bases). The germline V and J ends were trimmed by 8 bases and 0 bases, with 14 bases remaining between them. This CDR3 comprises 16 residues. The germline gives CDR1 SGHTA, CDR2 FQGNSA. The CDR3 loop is CASSLGPNSGANVLTF. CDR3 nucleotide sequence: TGTGCCAGCTCCTTGGGGCCGAACTCTGGGGCCAACGTCCTGACTTTC.

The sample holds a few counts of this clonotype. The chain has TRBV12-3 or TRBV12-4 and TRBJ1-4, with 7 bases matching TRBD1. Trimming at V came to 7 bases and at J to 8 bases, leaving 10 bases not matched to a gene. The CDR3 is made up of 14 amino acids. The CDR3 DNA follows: TGTGCCAGCACTTTCGCCGGGACAGACGAAAAACTGTTTTTT. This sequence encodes CASTFAGTDEKLFF.

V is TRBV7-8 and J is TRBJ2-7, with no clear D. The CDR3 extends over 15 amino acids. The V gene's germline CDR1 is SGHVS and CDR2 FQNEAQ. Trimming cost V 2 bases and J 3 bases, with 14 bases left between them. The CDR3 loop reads CASSLRTELNYEQYV. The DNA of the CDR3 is TGTGCCAGCAGCTTACGGACGGAGCTTAACTACGAGCAGTACGTC.

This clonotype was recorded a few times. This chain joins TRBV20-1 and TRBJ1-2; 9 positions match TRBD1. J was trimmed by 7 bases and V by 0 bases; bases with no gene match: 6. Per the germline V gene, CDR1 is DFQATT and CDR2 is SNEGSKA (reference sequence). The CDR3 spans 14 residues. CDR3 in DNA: TGCAGTGCTAGAGAGCAGGGACAGGGTTCTGGCTACACCTTC. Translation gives CSAREQGQGSGYTF.

The CDR3 loop is CASSYFPGELFF. In DNA, the CDR3 is TGTGCCAGCAGTTACTTCCCCGGGGAGCTGTTTTTT. The chain is built from TRBV12-3 or TRBV12-4 and TRBJ2-2; no clear D gene. V lost 4 bases to trimming and J lost 6 bases, with 6 bases between them. This CDR3 has 12 residues.

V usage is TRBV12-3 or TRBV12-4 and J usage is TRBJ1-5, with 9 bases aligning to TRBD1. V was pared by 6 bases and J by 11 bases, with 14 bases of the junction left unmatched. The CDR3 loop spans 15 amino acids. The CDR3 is CASRPTGTGPEAQHF. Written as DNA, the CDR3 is TGTGCCAGCAGACCTACCGGGACAGGGCCAGAGGCCCAGCATTTT.

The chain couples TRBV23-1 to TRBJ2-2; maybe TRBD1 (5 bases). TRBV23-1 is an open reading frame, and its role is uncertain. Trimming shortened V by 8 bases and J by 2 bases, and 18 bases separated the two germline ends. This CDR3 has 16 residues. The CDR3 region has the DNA TGCGCCAGCCCGAGCCCAGACAGCTCCAACACCGGGGAGCTGTTTTTT. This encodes CASPSPDSSNTGELFF.

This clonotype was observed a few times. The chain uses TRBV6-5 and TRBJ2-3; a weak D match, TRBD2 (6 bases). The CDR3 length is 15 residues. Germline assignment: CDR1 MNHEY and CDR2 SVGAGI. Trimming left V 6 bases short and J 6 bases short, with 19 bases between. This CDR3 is CASSYQNGLWDTQYF. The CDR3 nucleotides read TGTGCCAGCAGCTACCAAAACGGACTATGGGATACGCAGTATTTT.

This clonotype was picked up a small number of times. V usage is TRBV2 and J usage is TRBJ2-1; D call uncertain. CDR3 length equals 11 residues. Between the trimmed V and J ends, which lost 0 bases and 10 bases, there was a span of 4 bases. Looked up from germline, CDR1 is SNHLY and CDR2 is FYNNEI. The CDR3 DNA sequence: TGTGCCAGCAGTGAAGCGTCGGAGCAGTTCTTC. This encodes CASSEASEQFF. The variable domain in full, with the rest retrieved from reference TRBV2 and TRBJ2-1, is EPEVTQTPSHQVTQMGQEVILRCVPISNHLYFYWYRQILGQKVEFLVSFYNNEISEKSEIFDDQFSVERPDGSNFTLKIRSTKLEDSAMYFCASSEASEQFFGPGTRLTVL.

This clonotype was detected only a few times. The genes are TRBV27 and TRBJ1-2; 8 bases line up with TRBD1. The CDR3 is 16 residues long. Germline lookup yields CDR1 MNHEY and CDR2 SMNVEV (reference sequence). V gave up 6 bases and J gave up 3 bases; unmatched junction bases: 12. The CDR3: CASRRRTGMADYGYTF. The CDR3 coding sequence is TGTGCCAGCAGAAGAAGGACAGGGATGGCTGACTATGGCTACACCTTC.

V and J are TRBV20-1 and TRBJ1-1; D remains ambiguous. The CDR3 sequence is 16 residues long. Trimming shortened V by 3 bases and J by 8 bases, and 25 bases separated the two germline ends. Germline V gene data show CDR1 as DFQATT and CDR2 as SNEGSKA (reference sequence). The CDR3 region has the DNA TGCAGTGCTAGGTTGGTCGGCCCAGAGGTATCCCAAGAAGCTTTCTTT. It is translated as CSARLVGPEVSQEAFF.

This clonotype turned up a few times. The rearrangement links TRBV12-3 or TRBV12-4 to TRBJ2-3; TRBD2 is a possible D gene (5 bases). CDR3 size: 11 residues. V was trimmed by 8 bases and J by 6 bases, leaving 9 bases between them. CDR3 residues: CASREWDTQYF. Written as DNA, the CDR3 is TGTGCCAGCCGGGAATGGGATACGCAGTATTTT.

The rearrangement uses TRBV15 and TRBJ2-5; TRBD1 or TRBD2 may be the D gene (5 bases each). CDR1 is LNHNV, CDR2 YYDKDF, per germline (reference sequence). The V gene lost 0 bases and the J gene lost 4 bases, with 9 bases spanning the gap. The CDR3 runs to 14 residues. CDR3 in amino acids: CATSRDRGAETQYF. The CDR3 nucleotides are TGTGCCACCAGCAGAGATAGGGGAGCAGAGACCCAGTACTTC.

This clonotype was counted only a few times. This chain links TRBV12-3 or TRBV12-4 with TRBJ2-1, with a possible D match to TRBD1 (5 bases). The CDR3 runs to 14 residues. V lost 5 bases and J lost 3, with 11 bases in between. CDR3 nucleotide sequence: TGTGCCAGCAGTCCGACCGACAGCTACAATGAGCAGTTCTTC. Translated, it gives CASSPTDSYNEQFF.

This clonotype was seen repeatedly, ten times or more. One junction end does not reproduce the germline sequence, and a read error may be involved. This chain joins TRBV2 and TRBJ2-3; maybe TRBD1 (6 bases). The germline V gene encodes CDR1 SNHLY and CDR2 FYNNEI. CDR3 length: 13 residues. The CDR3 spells CASREGQTDTQYF. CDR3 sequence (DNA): TGTGCCAGCAGGGAAGGACAGACAGATACGCAGTATTTT.

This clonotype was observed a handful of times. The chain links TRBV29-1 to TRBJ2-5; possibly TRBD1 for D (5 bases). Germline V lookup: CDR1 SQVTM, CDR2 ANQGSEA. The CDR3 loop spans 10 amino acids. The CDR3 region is CGAEGETQYF. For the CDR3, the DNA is TGCGGGGCTGAAGGGGAGACCCAGTACTTC.

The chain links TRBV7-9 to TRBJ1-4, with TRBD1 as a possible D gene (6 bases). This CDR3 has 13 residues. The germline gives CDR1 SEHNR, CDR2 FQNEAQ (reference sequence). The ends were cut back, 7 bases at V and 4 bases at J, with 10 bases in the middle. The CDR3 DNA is TGTGCCAGCAACAGACAGGTTAATGAAAAACTGTTTTTT. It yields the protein CASNRQVNEKLFF.